The clone carrying this T cell receptor beta chain was counted between two and nine times. Antigen unknown. Germline assignment: CDR1 ENHRY and CDR2 SYGVKD. The V end lost 1 base, the J end lost 8 bases, and 11 bases lay between the germline ends. This CDR3 has 13 residues. TCRdb used MiXCR to reprocess the 5' RACE reads, holding one entry per CDR3 protein. The sample yields about 32,000 distinct CDR3 sequences, approximately 25% seen once. Notes on the study in general: The TCR gene usage of tumor memory CD4+ T cells clustered together with blood and lymph node memory CD4+ cells and with lymph node naive CD4+ cells.

The chain is built from TRBV10-3 and TRBJ1-2; the D gene is possibly TRBD1 (6 bases). This receptor was taken from a female donor with breast cancer. The source material was memory CD4+ T cells sorted from blood. The subset denotes: memory CD4+ T cells, CD4+CD45RO+CD25-. The CDR3 DNA reads TGTGCCATCAGTGAGTGGGGGGCAGGAGGCTACACCTTC. Residues: CAISEWGAGGYTF.